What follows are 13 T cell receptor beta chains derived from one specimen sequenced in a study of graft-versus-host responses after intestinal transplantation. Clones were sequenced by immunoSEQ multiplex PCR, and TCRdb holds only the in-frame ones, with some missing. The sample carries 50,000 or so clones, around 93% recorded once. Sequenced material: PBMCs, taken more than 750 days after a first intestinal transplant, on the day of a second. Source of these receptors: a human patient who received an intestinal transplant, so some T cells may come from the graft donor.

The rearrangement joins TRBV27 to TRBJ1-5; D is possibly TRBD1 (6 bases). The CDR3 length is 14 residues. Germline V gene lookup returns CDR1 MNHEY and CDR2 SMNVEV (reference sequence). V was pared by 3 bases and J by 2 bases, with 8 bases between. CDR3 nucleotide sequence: TGTGCCAGCAGTTTCTCAGGGGGCAATCAGCCCCAGCATTTT. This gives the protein CASSFSGGNQPQHF.

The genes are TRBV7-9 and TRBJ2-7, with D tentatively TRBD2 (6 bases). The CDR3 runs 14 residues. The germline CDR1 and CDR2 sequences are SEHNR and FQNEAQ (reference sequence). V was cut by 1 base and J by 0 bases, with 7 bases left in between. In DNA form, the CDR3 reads TGTGCCAGCAGCTTAGACGGGGGCTCCTACGAGCAGTACTTC. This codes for CASSLDGGSYEQYF.

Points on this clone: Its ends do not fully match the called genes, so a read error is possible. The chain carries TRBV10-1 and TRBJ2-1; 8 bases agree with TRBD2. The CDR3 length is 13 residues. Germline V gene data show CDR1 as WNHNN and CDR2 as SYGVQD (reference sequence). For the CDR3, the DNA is TGCGCCCGCAGTGGGTCGGGAGGGGGGGAGCAGTTCTTC. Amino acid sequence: CARSGSGGGEQFF.

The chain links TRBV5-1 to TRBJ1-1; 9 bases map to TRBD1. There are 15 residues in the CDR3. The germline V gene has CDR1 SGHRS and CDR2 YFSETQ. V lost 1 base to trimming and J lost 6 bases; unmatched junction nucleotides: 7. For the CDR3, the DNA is TGCGCCAGCAGCTTGTATAACAGGGGGCATTCTGAAGCTTTCTTT. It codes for CASSLYNRGHSEAFF.

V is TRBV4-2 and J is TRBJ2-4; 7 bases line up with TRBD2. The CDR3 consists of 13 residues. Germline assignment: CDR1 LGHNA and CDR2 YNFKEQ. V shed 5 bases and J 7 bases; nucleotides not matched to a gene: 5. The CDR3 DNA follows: TGTGCCAGCAGCGGGAAGGGAGGGAACATTCAGTACTTC. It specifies CASSGKGGNIQYF.

CDR3 in amino acids: CASSLSTLVKNIQYF. In nucleotides, the CDR3 is TGTGCCAGCAGTTTATCGACCCTAGTCAAAAACATTCAGTACTTC. This chain links TRBV27 with TRBJ2-4; no definite D call. This CDR3 region has 15 residues. Trimming removed 0 bases at V and 3 bases at J, with 9 bases between. Per the germline V gene, CDR1 is MNHEY and CDR2 is SMNVEV (reference sequence).

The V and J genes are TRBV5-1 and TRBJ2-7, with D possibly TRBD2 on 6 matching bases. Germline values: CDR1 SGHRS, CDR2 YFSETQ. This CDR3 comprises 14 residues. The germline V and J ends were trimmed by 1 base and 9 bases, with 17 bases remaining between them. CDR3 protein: CASSLSQGGAAQYF. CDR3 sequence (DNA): TGCGCCAGCAGCTTGTCTCAGGGCGGGGCAGCGCAGTACTTC.

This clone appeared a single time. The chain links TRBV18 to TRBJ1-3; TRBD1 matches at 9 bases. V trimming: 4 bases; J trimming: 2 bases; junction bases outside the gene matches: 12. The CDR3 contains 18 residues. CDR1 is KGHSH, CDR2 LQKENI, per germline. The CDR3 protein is CASSRLKTGQGPGNTIYF. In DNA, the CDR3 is TGTGCCAGCTCACGTTTGAAAACGGGACAGGGTCCTGGAAACACCATATATTTT.

CDR3 amino acids: CASSPAGTSSNEQFF. The CDR3 DNA sequence: TGTGCCAGCAGTCCCGCCGGGACTAGCTCCAATGAGCAGTTCTTC. The chain is built from TRBV28 and TRBJ2-1, with 9 bases fitting TRBD2. V shed 5 bases, J shed 6 bases, and the junction held 8 bases outside the gene matches. The CDR3 covers 15 residues. The V gene's germline CDR1 is MDHEN and CDR2 SYDVKM.

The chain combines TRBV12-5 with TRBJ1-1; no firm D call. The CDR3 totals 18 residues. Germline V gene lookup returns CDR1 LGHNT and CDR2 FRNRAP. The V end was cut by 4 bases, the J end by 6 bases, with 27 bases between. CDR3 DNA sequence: TGTGCTAGTGGTTGGGTACCAATGGGAGGGTGGGGTTCGGCTGAAGCTTTCTTT. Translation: CASGWVPMGGWGSAEAFF.

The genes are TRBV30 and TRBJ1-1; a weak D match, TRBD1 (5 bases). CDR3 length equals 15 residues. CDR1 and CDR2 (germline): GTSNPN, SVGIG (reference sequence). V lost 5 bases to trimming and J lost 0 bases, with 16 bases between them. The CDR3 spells CAWGGRGSLNTEAFF. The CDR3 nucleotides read TGTGCCTGGGGTGGACGGGGGAGTTTGAACACTGAAGCTTTCTTT.

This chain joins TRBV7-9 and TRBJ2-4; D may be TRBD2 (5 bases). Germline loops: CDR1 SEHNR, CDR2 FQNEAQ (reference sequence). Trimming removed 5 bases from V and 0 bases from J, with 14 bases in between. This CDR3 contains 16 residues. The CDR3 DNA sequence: TGTGCCAGCAGCGGGAGCGGTGGTCTAGCCAAAAACATTCAGTACTTC. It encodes CASSGSGGLAKNIQYF.

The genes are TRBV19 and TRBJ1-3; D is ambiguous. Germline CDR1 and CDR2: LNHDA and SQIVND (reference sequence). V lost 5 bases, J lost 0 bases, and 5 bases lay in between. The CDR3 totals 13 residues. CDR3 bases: TGTGCCAGTAGTGAGCGCTCTGGAAACACCATATATTTT. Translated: CASSERSGNTIYF.